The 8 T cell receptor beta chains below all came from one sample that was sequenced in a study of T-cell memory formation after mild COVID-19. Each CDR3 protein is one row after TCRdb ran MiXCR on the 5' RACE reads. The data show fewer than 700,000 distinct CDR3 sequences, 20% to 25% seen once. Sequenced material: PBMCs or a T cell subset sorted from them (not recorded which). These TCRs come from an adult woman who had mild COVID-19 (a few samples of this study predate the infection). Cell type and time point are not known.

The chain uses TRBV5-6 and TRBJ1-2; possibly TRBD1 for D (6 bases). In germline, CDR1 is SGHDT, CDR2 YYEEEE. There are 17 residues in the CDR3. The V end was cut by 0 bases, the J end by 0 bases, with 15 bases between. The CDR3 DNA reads TGTGCCAGCAGCTTGGCGTCGGGACATACAGCTAACTATGGCTACACCTTC. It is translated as CASSLASGHTANYGYTF. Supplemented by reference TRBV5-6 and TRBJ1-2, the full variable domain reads DAGVTQSPTHLIKTRGQQVTLRCSPKSGHDTVSWYQQALGQGPQFIFQYYEEEERQRGNFPDRFSGHQFPNYSSELNVNALLLGDSALYLCASSLASGHTANYGYTFGSGTRLTVV.

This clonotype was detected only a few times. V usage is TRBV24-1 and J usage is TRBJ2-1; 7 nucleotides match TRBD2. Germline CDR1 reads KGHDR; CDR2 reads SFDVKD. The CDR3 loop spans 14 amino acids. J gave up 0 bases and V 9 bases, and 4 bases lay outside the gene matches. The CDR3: CATGGDGSYNEQFF. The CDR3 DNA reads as TGTGCCACCGGGGGGGATGGCTCCTACAATGAGCAGTTCTTC.

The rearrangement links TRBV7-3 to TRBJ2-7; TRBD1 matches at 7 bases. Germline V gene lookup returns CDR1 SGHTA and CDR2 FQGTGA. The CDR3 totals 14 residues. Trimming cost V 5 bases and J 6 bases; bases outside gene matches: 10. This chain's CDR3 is CASSGPGQMGEQYF. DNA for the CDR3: TGTGCCAGCAGCGGACCGGGACAGATGGGCGAGCAGTACTTC.

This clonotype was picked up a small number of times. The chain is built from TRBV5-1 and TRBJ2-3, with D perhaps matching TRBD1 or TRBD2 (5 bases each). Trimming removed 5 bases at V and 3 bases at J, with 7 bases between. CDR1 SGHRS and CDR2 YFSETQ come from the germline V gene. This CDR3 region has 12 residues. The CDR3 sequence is CASRGETDTQYF. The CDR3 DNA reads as TGCGCCAGCAGGGGGGAGACAGATACGCAGTATTTT. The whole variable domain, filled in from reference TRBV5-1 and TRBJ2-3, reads KAGVTQTPRYLIKTRGQQVTLSCSPISGHRSVSWYQQTPGQGLQFLFEYFSETQRNKGNFPGRFSGRQFSNSRSEMNVSTLELGDSALYLCASRGETDTQYFGPGTRLTVL.

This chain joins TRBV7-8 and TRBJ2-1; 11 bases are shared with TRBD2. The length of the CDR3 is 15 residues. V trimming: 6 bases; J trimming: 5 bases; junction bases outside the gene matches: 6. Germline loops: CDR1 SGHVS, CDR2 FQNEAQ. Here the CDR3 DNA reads TGTGCCAGCAGGCACAGGGGACTAGCGGACAATGAGCAGTTCTTC. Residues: CASRHRGLADNEQFF.

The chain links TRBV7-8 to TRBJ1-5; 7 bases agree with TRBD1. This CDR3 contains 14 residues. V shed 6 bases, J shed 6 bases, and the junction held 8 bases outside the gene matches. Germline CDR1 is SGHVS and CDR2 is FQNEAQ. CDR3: CASRVTGVGQPQHF. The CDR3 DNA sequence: TGTGCCAGCAGGGTTACAGGGGTTGGTCAGCCCCAGCATTTT.

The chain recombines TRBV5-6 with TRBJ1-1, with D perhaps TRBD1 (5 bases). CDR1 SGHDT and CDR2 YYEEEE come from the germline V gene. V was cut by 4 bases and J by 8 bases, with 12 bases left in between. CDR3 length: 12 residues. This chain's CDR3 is CASSQTGAEAFF. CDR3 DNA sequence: TGTGCCAGCAGCCAAACCGGGGCGGAAGCTTTCTTT.

CDR3 in amino acids: CSASRLRRSYNEQFF. CDR3 in DNA: TGCAGTGCTAGTAGGCTCCGCCGCTCCTACAATGAGCAGTTCTTC. This chain joins TRBV20-1 and TRBJ2-1, with D unclear. The germline V gene encodes CDR1 DFQATT and CDR2 SNEGSKA (reference sequence). The CDR3 runs to 15 residues. Deletions cut 3 bases from V and 0 bases from J, with 12 bases between.